The source of this T cell receptor beta chain is a study of T cells in Graves' hyperthyroidism and ophthalmopathy (dated by TCRdb to between 2017 and 2020). A note on the overall study: Peripheral blood samples were taken at initial diagnosis, before any treatment was given. To identify TCR V-J signatures that set the groups apart, the researchers used a discovery cohort of more than 95 patients, made up of 40 to 45 with Graves' ophthalmopathy and around 58 with stable Graves' hyperthyroidism. The 75 to 100 discovery patients were randomly split 7:3 into training and test sets. An independent validation cohort of under 20 hyperthyroidism patients and approximately 17 patients who later progressed to ophthalmopathy tested prospective prediction of ophthalmopathy. The paper reports TCR Vbeta CDR3 sequencing of approximately 130 peripheral blood samples: 40 or so ophthalmopathy, some 80 hyperthyroidism and around 17 progressor patients. The study also compared thyroid tissue and blood T-cell repertoires from roughly six Graves' hyperthyroidism patients. Once sampling was done, hyperthyroidism patients were given methimazole at a starting dose of 30 mg daily, whereas ophthalmopathy patients were given high-dose intravenous methylprednisolone.

A patient counted as having stable Graves' hyperthyroidism if no progression to ophthalmopathy occurred over 18 months of follow-up. Hyperthyroidism patients were newly diagnosed, with disease duration under 2 months, and aged 18 to 65 years. Any patient with an uncontrolled infection, another autoimmune disease, pregnancy or lactation was excluded. Diagnoses were established on the basis of clinical symptoms, serum thyroxine and TRAb, thyroid ultrasound, and orbital computed tomography. Ficoll-Paque density gradient centrifugation was used to isolate PBMCs from about 10 ml of fresh peripheral blood. Trizol reagent was used to extract total RNA, and RNA quality was then checked on an Agilent 2100 Bioanalyzer. Amplification of TCR beta CDR3 regions was carried out from RNA transcripts. The TCR CDR3 was subjected to a first round of RT-PCR using the HTBI primer set and the Qiagen OneStep RT-PCR kit. A second multiplex PCR round built the libraries, followed by size selection and purification. Sequencing of the libraries was done on an Illumina HiSeq2000 using paired-end 100 bp reads. Regarding the original processing steps: SOAPnuke was used to process the raw data, throwing out any read that contained adapters or uncalled bases, had a mean Phred below 15, or lacked an exact constant-primer or identifier match. COPE v1.2.5 was used to merge the high-quality paired reads, and each unique nucleotide sequence was defined as a clonotype. MiTCR v1.1 was used to align the clonotypes against IMGT TRBV, TRBD and TRBJ reference segments. The analysis was restricted to V-J combinations with a frequency above 0.0001, which together covered 99.2% of the repertoires. A TCS score was defined as the ratio between F50 (clonal expansion) and ExV (chaos), using BLOSUM62-based TCRdist between CDR3 peptides within each V-J. Welch's t-statistics and random forest reduced approximately 520 V-J features to 13, which were used in a naive Bayes classifier (R e1071). TCRdb trimmed the raw reads at Q25, called clones with MiXCR and kept productive beta chains. Each record represents a unique CDR3 protein, reported with the most common genes and DNA among its rows. These V and J calls rely on TCRdb rather than the paper's analysis. The sample profile shows roughly 420,000 distinct CDR3 sequences; about 15% of them were found once. Of the sample, 12% to 15% is held by the ten largest clones.

This clonotype was observed at least ten times. It lacks a known antigen. Base qualities are not provided; no much larger clone lies one nucleotide away. The junction shows trimming of 5 bases on V and 7 bases on J, plus 17 bases between the germline ends. Its CDR3 holds 15 amino acids, cysteine through phenylalanine. Kept here is only the CDR3 DNA, which spans 45 bases and is read in frame from base 1. Per the germline V gene (reference sequence), PRHDT is the CDR1 and FYEKMQ is the CDR2. Study-wide findings and limitations: In validation, the model predicted progression to ophthalmopathy with over 65% sensitivity and about 73% specificity, a median of around six months before onset. Most expanded thyroid clonotypes (frequency above 0.001) were also found in blood, which suggests that blood repertoires may mirror thyroid immune responses. No statistical method was used to fix the sample size in advance, and group allocation was not hidden from the investigators. Ophthalmopathy was separated from stable hyperthyroidism by a 13 V-J signature model, with roughly 88% sensitivity and 81% to 82% specificity obtained in cross-validation and 80%/75% obtained in testing.

The chain is made from TRBV13 and TRBJ1-4; a tentative D match to TRBD1 spans 6 bases. The clonotype comes from a woman aged 18-29 years with Graves' hyperthyroidism. The sequencing input was blood. The CDR3 reads as follows: CASSRPGAQGEKLFF. The DNA sequence is given as TGTGCCAGCAGCCGACCGGGGGCGCAAGGTGAAAAACTGTTTTTT.